This T cell receptor beta chain was obtained from a study of T cell responses to AZD1222 COVID-19 vaccine. Overall study results and limits: Rises in breadth and depth of Spike-specific TCRs came after two AZD1222 doses. Nearly half of the spike-specific TCRs reportedly recognize variant regions that carry no mutations. Spike-spanning, vaccine-associated CD4 TCRs were dominant at 160-218 and 743-854. Donors were mostly white British, more females; clonal diversity possibly underestimated.

The CDR3 runs 16 residues. Between the trimmed V and J ends, which lost 3 bases and 0 bases, there was a span of 13 bases. In germline, CDR1 is KGHDR, CDR2 SFDVKD. This clone was detected a few times. As yet, its antigen is unknown. Assay: immunoSEQ multiplex PCR; the TCRdb copy retains only in-frame clones and omits some. The table lists approximately 98,000 clones, more than 70% of them singletons. V gene TRBV24-1 combines with J gene TRBJ2-5; perhaps TRBD2 as D (5 bases). Sample: peripheral blood, taken on day 0 of MenACWY control vaccination. The source of this sequence is an adult in good health. CDR3 bases: TGTGCCACCAGTGATGTAGGACTCGAGCACCAAGAGACCCAGTACTTC. This sequence encodes CATSDVGLEHQETQYF.